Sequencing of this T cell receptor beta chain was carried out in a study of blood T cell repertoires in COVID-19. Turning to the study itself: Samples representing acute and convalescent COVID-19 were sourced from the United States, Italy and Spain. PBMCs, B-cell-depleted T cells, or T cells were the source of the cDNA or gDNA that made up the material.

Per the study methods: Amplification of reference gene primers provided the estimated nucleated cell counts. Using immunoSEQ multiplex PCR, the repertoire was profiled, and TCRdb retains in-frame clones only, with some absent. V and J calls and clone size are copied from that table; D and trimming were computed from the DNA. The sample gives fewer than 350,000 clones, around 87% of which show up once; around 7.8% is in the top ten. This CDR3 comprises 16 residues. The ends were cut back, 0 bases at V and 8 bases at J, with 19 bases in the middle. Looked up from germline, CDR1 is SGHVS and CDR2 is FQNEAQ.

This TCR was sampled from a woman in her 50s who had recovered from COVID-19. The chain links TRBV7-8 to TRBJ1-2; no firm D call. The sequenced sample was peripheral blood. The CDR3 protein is CASSLARGWAGRGYTF. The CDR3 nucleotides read TGTGCCAGCAGCTTAGCGCGGGGTTGGGCCGGGCGAGGCTACACCTTC.